This T cell receptor beta chain was sequenced during a study of blood T cell repertoires in COVID-19. Looking at the study overall: PBMCs, B-cell-depleted T cells, or T cells provided the cDNA or gDNA that made up the material.

Original handling: Nucleated cell counts were estimated from reference gene primer amplification. Profiling relied on immunoSEQ multiplex PCR, and the TCRdb table lists in-frame clones only, not all of them. That table is the source of V, J and clone size, and D and trimming were worked out from the DNA. The repertoire has about 340,000 clones, 87% of them found once; the top ten carry about 6%. Trimming removed 6 bases from V and 4 bases from J; junction bases left unmatched: 4. This CDR3 region has 13 residues. In germline, CDR1 is LNHDA, CDR2 SQIVND (reference sequence). Sequenced sample: peripheral blood. The clonotype comes from a woman aged 50 to 60 with COVID-19, enrolled during active disease. The V and J genes are TRBV19 and TRBJ2-5, with 8 nucleotides matching TRBD2. The CDR3 loop is CASRAGGGETQYF. CDR3 bases: TGTGCCAGTAGGGCGGGAGGTGGAGAGACCCAGTACTTC. Full variable domain (missing parts from reference TRBV19 and TRBJ2-5): DGGITQSPKYLFRKEGQNVTLSCEQNLNHDAMYWYRQDPGQGLRLIYYSQIVNDFQKGDIAEGYSVSREKKESFPLTVTSAQKNPTAFYLCASRAGGGETQYFGPGTRLLVL.